This entry describes one T cell receptor beta chain. The data originate from a study of blood T cell repertoires in COVID-19. Repertoires were generated with immunoSEQ multiplex PCR, while TCRdb's copy carries only in-frame clones and drops some. The sample yields roughly 100,000 clones, about 90% seen once. Looked up from germline, CDR1 is MDHEN and CDR2 is SYDVKM. The V gene end was trimmed by 5 bases and the J gene end by 4 bases; junction bases not matched to a gene: 10. The CDR3 runs 16 residues. The sequenced sample consisted of peripheral blood. The receptor was isolated from a woman aged 55-70 years with acute or convalescent COVID-19. The V call is TRBV28, the J call TRBJ1-5; TRBD1 matches 8 bases. Here the CDR3 DNA reads TGTGCCAGCAGTCTCGGACAGGGCACTTTAAATCAGCCCCAGCATTTT. Translated, it gives CASSLGQGTLNQPQHF.